This record looks at one T cell receptor (beta chain) sequence and its context. The antigen it binds to is not known. Base qualities are not recorded, but no much larger clone differs from it by a single base. CDR3 length: 15 amino acids, cysteine to phenylalanine. CDR3 DNA is the only sequence kept; it has 45 bases, read in frame from the first base. Via the germline V gene (reference sequence), CDR1 is SGHNT and CDR2 YYREEE. V drops 0 bases and J drops 7 bases, leaving 16 bases in between. The source of the sample is a study of blood T cell repertoires in COVID-19 (TCRdb year 2020). With respect to the entire study: Samples covering the acute and convalescent phases of COVID-19 were provided by collaborators in the United States, Italy and Spain. The material from the prospective study consisted of cDNA or gDNA derived from T cells, B-cell-depleted T cells, or PBMCs. Subjects who had been exposed to COVID-19, were actively infected with it, or had recovered from it provided the deeply sampled blood TCRbeta repertoires that made up the dataset. The repertoires were made available in a free public database intended to serve as a resource for research on the immune response to SARS-CoV-2. Samples came from the ongoing ImmuneRACE study (first 160 participants) plus 1,254 subjects from 6 global collaborators. Sample metadata almost always included a de-identified subject ID, COVID-19 status, age in years and sex. Where available, HLA class I and class II types were obtained from metadata supplied by the sample provider rather than from assay-based typing.

Whole blood was collected in K2EDTA tubes by collaborating institutions according to the institutions' own protocols. Collaborator samples were shipped for TCRbeta analysis as frozen whole blood, isolated PBMCs, or DNA extracted from either sample type. The immunoSEQ Assay, a bias-controlled multiplex PCR, was used to amplify TCRbeta CDR3 regions from genomic DNA. The paper's data handling went like this. The number of nucleated cells in each sample was estimated from the amplification of reference gene primers within the assay. To quantify the absolute abundance of each unique TCRbeta CDR3 rearrangement, sequence reads were collapsed and filtered. For each sample, productive Simpson clonality was calculated by taking the square root of Simpson's diversity index across productive rearrangements. In TCRdb, the immuneACCESS table is reduced to in-frame sequences with V and J assigned. These tables do not hold every clone; where another copy was compared, an unresolved V gene accounts for under half, and the others remain unexplained. V, J and clone size reflect that table, while D and trimming were determined from the DNA. This sample holds under 300,000 clones; approximately 88% were observed only once. The leading ten clones occupy 2.2% of the sample.

Beyond this particular receptor, the publication reports: How much clinical and demographic metadata was included differed by source and by participant, and the metadata was provided uncurated.

Sequencing was performed on peripheral blood. The chain is made from TRBV5-4 and TRBJ1-2; no D gene can be assigned with confidence. The sequence was obtained from a man aged 50 to 60 with acute or convalescent COVID-19. The DNA reads TGTGCCAGCAGCTTGGATTCCAAGGACGCGGGTGGCTACACCTTC. Its protein is CASSLDSKDAGGYTF.